This entry is about one T cell receptor (beta chain). Its antigen is not known. All patients were untreated before thyroid surgery. As processed by the authors: CDR3 was compared across clinicopathological groups, and the resulting differences were used to build a distant-metastasis classifier for papillary thyroid cancer. Through MiXCR, TCRdb re-clonotyped the PCR reads. The V and J calls and clone size come from TCRdb's table, not from the authors' own analysis. Of more than 11,000 clones in the sample, 25% to 35% were seen once. The data derive from a study of metastatic and nonmetastatic thyroid tumors. At the level of the study: The comparison covered peripheral blood and tumor or nodule tissue in malignant and benign thyroid patients. Study results and limitations: The reported finding was significantly higher TCR beta diversity in malignant thyroid tumors relative to benign nodules, in blood and tumor.

V was shortened by 0 bases and J by 4 bases, with 4 bases between the two germline ends. The CDR3 length is 12 residues. Germline assignment: CDR1 DFQATT and CDR2 SNEGSKA (reference sequence). What was sequenced was blood. V gene TRBV20-1 combines with J gene TRBJ1-5, with D unresolved. The clonotype comes from a female donor with papillary thyroid cancer or a benign thyroid nodule (not recorded which). Some clones in this sample may be carry-over from other donors' samples. The CDR3 protein is CSAREANQPQHF. CDR3 in DNA: TGCAGTGCTAGAGAAGCAAATCAGCCCCAGCATTTT.